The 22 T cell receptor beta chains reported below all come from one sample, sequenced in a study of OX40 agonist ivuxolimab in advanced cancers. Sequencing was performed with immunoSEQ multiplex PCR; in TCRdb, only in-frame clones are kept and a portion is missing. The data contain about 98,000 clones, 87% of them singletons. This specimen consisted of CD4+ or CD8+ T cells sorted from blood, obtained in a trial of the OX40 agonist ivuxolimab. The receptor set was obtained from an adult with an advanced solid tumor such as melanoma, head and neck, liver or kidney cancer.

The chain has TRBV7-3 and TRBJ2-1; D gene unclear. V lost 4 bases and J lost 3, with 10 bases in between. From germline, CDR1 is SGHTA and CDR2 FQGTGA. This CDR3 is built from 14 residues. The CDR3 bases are TGTGCCAGCAGCTCCCCCGCAAGCTACAATGAGCAGTTCTTC. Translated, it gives CASSSPASYNEQFF.

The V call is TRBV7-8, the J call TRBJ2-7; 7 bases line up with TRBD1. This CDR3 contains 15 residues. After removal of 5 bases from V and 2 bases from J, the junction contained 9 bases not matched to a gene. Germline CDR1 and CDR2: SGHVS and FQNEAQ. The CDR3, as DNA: TGTGCCAGCAGCCCCTGGGAAACAGGGGCCTACGAGCAGTACTTC. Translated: CASSPWETGAYEQYF. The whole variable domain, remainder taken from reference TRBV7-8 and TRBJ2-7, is GAGVSQSPRYKVAKRGQDVALRCDPISGHVSLFWYQQALGQGPEFLTYFQNEAQLDKSGLPSDRFFAERPEGSVSTLKIQRTQQEDSAVYLCASSPWETGAYEQYFGPGTRLTVT.

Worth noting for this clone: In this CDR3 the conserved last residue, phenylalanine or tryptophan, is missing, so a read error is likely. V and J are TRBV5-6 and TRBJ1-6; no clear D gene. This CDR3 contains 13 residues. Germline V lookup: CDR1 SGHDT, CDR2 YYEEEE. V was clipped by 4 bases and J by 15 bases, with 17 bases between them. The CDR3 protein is CASSRQDALLLHL. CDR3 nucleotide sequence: TGTGCCAGCAGCCGTCAGGACGCCTTGCTCCTCCACCTT.

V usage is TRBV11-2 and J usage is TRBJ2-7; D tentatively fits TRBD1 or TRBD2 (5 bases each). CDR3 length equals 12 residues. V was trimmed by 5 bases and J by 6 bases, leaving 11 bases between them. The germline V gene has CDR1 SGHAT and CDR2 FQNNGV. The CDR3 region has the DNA TGTGCCAGCAGCCCCCCCGGGGCCGAGCAGTACTTC. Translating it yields CASSPPGAEQYF.

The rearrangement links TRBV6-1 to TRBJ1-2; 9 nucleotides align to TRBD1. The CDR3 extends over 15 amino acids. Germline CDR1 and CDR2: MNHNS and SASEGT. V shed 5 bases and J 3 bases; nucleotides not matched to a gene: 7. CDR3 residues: CASSRTRTGDYGYTF. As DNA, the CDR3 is TGTGCCAGCAGTCGTACCCGGACAGGGGACTATGGCTACACCTTC.

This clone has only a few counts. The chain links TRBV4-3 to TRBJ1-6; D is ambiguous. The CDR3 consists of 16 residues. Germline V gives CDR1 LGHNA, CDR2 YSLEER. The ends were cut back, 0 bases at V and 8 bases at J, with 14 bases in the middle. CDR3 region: CASSQDFGRWDSPLHF. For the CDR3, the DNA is TGCGCCAGCAGCCAAGATTTCGGCAGGTGGGATTCACCCCTCCACTTT.

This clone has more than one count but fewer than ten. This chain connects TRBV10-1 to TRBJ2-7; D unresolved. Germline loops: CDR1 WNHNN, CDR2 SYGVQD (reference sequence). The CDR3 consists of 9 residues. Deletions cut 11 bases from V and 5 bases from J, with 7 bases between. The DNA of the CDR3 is TGCGCCGGCCAGCACGAGCAGTACTTC. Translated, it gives CAGQHEQYF.

The CDR3 region has the DNA TGTGCCAGTGGCTCGACAGGGGGAACGGGCGAGCAGTACTTC. Translating gives CASGSTGGTGEQYF. The chain combines TRBV19 with TRBJ2-7; 9 positions match TRBD1. The V gene's germline CDR1 is LNHDA and CDR2 SQIVND (reference sequence). Trimming at V came to 8 bases and at J to 6 bases, leaving 11 bases not matched to a gene. The CDR3 extends over 14 amino acids.

CDR3 loop: CASSRGGGDTEAFF. The CDR3 nucleotides are TGTGCCAGCAGTCGTGGAGGGGGGGACACTGAAGCTTTCTTT. The J gene is TRBJ1-1, the V gene TRBV6-6, with TRBD1 as a possible D gene (6 bases). Germline CDR1 reads MNHNY; CDR2 reads SVGAGI (reference sequence). Trimming removed 5 bases from V and 3 bases from J, with 13 bases in between. The CDR3 runs 14 residues.

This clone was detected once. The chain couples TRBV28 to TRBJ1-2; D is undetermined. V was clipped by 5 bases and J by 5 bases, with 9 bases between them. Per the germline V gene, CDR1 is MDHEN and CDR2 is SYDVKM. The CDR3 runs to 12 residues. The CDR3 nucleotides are TGTGCCAGCAGTCCCGGACTGTATGGCTACACCTTC. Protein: CASSPGLYGYTF.

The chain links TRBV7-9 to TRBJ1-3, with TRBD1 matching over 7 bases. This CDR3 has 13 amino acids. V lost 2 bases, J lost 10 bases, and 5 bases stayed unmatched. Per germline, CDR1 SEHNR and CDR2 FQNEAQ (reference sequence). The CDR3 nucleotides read TGTGCCAGCAGCTTAAGGGGGCGCGAAACCATATATTTT. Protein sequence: CASSLRGRETIYF.

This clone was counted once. The DNA for the CDR3 is TGTGCCAGCAGCTCGAACACCGATGAAAAACTGTTTTTT. This sequence encodes CASSSNTDEKLFF. The genes are TRBV11-2 and TRBJ1-4, with D hard to call. With 4 bases removed from V and 6 bases from J, the gap between germline ends came to 9 bases. The CDR3 covers 13 residues. CDR1 SGHAT and CDR2 FQNNGV come from the germline V gene. The full variable domain, its missing parts supplied by reference TRBV11-2 and TRBJ1-4, is EAGVAQSPRYKIIEKRQSVAFWCNPISGHATLYWYQQILGQGPKLLIQFQNNGVVDDSQLPKDRFSAERLKGVDSTLKIQPAKLEDSAVYLCASSSNTDEKLFFGSGTQLSVL.

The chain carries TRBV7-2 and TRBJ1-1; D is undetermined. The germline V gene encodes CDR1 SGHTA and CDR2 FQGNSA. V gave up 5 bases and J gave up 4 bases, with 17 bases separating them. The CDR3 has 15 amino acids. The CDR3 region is CASSLYSLGSTEAFF. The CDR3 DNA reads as TGTGCCAGCAGCCTATACTCCCTCGGAAGCACTGAAGCTTTCTTT.

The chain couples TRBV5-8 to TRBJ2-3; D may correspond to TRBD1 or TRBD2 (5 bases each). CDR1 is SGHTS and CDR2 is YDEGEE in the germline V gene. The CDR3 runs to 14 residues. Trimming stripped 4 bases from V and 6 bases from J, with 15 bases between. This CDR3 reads CASSRLGVWDTQYF. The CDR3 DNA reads TGTGCCAGCAGCCGCCTGGGGGTATGGGATACGCAGTATTTT.

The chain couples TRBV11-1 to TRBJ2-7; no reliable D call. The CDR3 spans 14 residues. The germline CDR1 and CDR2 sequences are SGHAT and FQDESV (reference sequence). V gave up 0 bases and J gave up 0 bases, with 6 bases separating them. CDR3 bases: TGTGCCAGCAGCTTAGCCCGTAACTCCTACGAGCAGTACTTC. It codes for CASSLARNSYEQYF.

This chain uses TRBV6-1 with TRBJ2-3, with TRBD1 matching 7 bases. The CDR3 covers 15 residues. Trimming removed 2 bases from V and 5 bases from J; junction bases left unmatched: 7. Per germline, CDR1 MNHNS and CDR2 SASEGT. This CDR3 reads CASSERQGVIDTQYF. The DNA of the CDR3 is TGTGCCAGCAGTGAAAGGCAGGGGGTTATAGATACGCAGTATTTT.

This CDR3 is CASSLDRHTEAFF. In DNA, the CDR3 is TGTGCCAGCAGCTTGGACAGGCACACTGAAGCTTTCTTT. This chain connects TRBV5-4 to TRBJ1-1; tentatively, D is TRBD1 (5 bases). The CDR3 runs to 13 residues. Germline V gene sequence: CDR1 SGHNT, CDR2 YYREEE (reference sequence). Deletions cut 0 bases from V and 3 bases from J, with 6 bases between.

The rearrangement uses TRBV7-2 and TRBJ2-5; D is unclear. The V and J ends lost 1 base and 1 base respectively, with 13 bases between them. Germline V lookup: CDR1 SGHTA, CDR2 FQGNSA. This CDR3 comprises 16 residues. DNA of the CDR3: TGTGCCAGCAGCTTAGAATATGGCCGCCCCCAAGAGACCCAGTACTTC. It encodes CASSLEYGRPQETQYF.

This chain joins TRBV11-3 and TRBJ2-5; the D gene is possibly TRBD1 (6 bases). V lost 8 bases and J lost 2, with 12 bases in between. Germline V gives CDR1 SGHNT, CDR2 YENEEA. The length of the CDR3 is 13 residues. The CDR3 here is CASARTVQETQYF. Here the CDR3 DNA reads TGTGCCAGCGCCCGGACAGTACAAGAGACCCAGTACTTC. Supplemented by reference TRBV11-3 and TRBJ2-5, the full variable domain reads EAGVVQSPRYKIIEKKQPVAFWCNPISGHNTLYWYLQNLGQGPELLIRYENEEAVDDSQLPKDRFSAERLKGVDSTLKIQPAELGDSAVYLCASARTVQETQYFGPGTRLLVL.

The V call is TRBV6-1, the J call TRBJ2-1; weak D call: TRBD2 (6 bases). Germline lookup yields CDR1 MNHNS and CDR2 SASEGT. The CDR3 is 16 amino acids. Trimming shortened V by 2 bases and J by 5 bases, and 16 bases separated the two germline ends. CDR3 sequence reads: CASSERRVQGDNEQFF. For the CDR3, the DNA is TGTGCCAGCAGTGAAAGGAGGGTTCAAGGTGACAATGAGCAGTTCTTC.

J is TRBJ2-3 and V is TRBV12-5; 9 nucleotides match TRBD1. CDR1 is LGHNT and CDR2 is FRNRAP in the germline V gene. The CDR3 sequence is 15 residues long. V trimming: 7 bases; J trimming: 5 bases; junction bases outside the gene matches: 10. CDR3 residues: CASVDRGTGGDTQYF. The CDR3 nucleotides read TGTGCTAGTGTCGACAGGGGGACCGGAGGAGATACGCAGTATTTT.

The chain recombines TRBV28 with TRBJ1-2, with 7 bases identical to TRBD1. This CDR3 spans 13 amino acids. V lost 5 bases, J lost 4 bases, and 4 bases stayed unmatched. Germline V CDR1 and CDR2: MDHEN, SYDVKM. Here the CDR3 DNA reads TGTGCCAGCAGTCATGGGACAGCCTATGGCTACACCTTC. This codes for CASSHGTAYGYTF.